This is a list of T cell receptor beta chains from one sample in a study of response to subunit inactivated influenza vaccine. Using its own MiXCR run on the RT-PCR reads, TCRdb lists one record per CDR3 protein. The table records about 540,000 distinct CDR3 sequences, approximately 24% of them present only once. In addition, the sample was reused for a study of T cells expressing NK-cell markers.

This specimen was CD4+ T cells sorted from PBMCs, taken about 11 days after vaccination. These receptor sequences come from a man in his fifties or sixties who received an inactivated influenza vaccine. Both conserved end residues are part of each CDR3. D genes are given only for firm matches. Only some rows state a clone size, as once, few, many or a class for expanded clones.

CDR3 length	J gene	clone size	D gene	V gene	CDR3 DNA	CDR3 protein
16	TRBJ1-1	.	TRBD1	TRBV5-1	TGCGCCAGCAGCATCAGACGACAGGGGGCTATCACTGAAGCTTTCTTT	CASSIRRQGAITEAFF
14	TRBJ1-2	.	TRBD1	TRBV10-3	TGTGCAATCAGTGACAGGGCACTGGGCTATGGCTACACCTTC	CAISDRALGYGYTF
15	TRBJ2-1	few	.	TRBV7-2	TGTGCCAGCAGCTCTACAAGGGACGGCTACAATGAGCAGTTCTTC	CASSSTRDGYNEQFF
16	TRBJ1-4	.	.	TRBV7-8	TGTGCCAGCAGCTTAGAAGGGCGCGGACTTAATGAAAAACTGTTTTTT	CASSLEGRGLNEKLFF
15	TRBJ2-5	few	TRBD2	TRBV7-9	TGTGCCAGCAGCTTAGGACTAGCGGTCCAAGGAACCCAGTACTTC	CASSLGLAVQGTQYF
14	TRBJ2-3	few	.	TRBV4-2	TGTGCCAGCAGTCCTTCGACTAGAGCAGATACGCAGTATTTT	CASSPSTRADTQYF
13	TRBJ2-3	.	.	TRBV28	TGTGCCAGCAACGGAGATAGCACAGATACGCAGTATTTT	CASNGDSTDTQYF
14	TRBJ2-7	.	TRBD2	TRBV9	TGTGCCAGCAGTGTAGCGGGGAACAACTACGAGCAGTACTTC	CASSVAGNNYEQYF
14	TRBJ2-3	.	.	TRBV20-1	TGCAGTGCTACCAGCAGGAGGGGGGCAGATACGCAGTATTTT	CSATSRRGADTQYF
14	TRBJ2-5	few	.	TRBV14	TGTGCCAGCAGTGAGACTCCGGCTTTAGGGACCCAGTACTTC	CASSETPALGTQYF
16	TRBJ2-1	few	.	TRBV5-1	TGCGCCAGCAGCTCCGAAACGTCAGACAGATACAATGAGCAGTTCTTC	CASSSETSDRYNEQFF
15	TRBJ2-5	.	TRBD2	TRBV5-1	TGCGCCAGCAGCTTTAAAGCGGGAGGTGAAGAGACCCAGTACTTC	CASSFKAGGEETQYF
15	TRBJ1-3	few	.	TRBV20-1	TGCAGTGCCGAGACTGCGGGTACCTCTGGAAACACCATATATTTT	CSAETAGTSGNTIYF
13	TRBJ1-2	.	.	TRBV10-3	TGTGCCACCGGCGGGGGCGTAGACTATGGCTACACCTTC	CATGGGVDYGYTF
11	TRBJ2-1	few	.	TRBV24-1	TGTGCCACCAGTGATCCCGGAAAGCGGTTCTTC	CATSDPGKRFF
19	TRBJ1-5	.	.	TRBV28	TGTGCCAGCAGTTTTTGGATTAGGGACATCAGTTTCAGCAATCAGCCCCAGCATTTT	CASSFWIRDISFSNQPQHF
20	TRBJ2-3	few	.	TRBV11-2	TGTGCCAGCAGCTTAGAAAACGCCGCAAATCTCAGGGGTTACACAGATACGCAGTATTTT	CASSLENAANLRGYTDTQYF
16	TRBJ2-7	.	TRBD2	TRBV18	TGTGCCAGCTCTCCGCAATTGGGAGCGGGATCCTACGAGCAGTACTTC	CASSPQLGAGSYEQYF
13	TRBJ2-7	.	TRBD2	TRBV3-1	TGTGCCAGCAGCCAACTAGCGGCCTACGAGCAGTACTTC	CASSQLAAYEQYF
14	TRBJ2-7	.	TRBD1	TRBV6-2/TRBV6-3	TGTGCCAGCAGGATGGACAGGGTACAGTACGAGCAGTACTTC	CASRMDRVQYEQYF
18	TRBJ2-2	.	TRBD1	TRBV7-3	TGTGCCAGCAGCTTACGTCCCCCGGGACAGGGGGACACCGGGGAGCTGTTTTTT	CASSLRPPGQGDTGELFF
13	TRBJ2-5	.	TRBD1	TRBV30	TGTGCCTGGAGTCCGGGACAGGGTGAGACCCAGTACTTC	CAWSPGQGETQYF
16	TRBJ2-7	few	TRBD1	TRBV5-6	TGTGCCAGCAGCTTAACAAAGGGGGCCGTTAACTACGAGCAGTACTTC	CASSLTKGAVNYEQYF
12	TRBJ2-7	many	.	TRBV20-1	TGCAGTGCCAAACAGGGTACCCACGAGCAGTACTTC	CSAKQGTHEQYF
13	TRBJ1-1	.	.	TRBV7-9	TGTGCCAGCAGCCTTTTTGGATCTGTTGAAGCTTTCTTT	CASSLFGSVEAFF
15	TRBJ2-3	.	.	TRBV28	TGTGCCAGCAGTGTGACTAGCAGGGGACTAGATACGCAGTATTTT	CASSVTSRGLDTQYF
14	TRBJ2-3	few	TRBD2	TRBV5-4	TGTGCCAGCAGCTTGGGGCGGGAGTCAGATACGCAGTATTTT	CASSLGRESDTQYF
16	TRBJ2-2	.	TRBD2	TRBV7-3	TGTGCCAGCAGCGGGATGGGACTACCGAACACCGGGGAGCTGTTTTTT	CASSGMGLPNTGELFF
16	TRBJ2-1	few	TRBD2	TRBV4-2	TGTGCCAGCAGCTTCCTCGGGGCGGGGGGGCAGGGTGAGCAGTTCTTC	CASSFLGAGGQGEQFF
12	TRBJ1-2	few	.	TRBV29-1	TGCAGCGTTGTTCGGGCCCGCGGTGGCTACACCTTC	CSVVRARGGYTF
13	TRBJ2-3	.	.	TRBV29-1	TGCAGCGCCGAACCCTATCCCACAGATACGCAGTATTTT	CSAEPYPTDTQYF
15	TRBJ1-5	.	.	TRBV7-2	TGTGCCAGCAGCTTAGCGGGGTTCGGTAGGGAGCCCCAGCATTTT	CASSLAGFGREPQHF
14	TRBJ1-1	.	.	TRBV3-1	.	CASSQVAGGTHPFF
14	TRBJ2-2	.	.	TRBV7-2	TGTGCCAGCAGCTTCGGCGGGAAGACCGGGGAGCTGTTTTTT	CASSFGGKTGELFF
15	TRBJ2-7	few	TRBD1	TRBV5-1	TGCGCCAGCAGCCAGAGTACAGGGGCGAACTACGAGCAGTACTTC	CASSQSTGANYEQYF
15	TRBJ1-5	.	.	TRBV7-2	TGTGCCAGCAGCTTAGCTACAGGGAACGGTCAGCCCCAGCATTTT	CASSLATGNGQPQHF
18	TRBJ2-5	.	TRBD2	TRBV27	TGTGCCAGCAGGAGACAGGGGGGGACTAGCGGGTCCAGTGGCACCCAGTACTTC	CASRRQGGTSGSSGTQYF
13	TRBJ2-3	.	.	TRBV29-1	TGCAGCGTTGAACGAGCGCGGTTAGGGTCGCAGTATTTT	CSVERARLGSQYF
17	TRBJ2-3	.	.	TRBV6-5	TGTGCCAGCAGCTCCTCAGGGGTGGGATCGGCCACAGATACGCAGTATTTT	CASSSSGVGSATDTQYF